The subject of this entry is one TCR beta chain. Its antigen is unknown. Carrying unique molecular identifiers, the cDNA also gained a universal primer site through template switching. Via MiXCR, TCRdb re-called the 5' RACE reads, giving one row per CDR3 protein. This sample has approximately 500,000 distinct CDR3 sequences, with 12% to 15% found just once. The data were obtained in a study of identical twins. The study, taken as a whole, reports: Beta out-of-frame sequences displayed a weaker excess of sharing between twins. Donors were not followed over many years; analysis was cross-sectional.

A further study also used this sample, focusing on yellow fever vaccine responses in identical twins. From that study: On the reported evidence, twins' vaccine T cell responses seemed partly convergent and partly personalized.

The clonotype originates from a woman younger than 35 in good health. Sequenced input: CD4+ T cells sorted from blood.

The CDR3 loop reads CASRFNQPQHF. The CDR3 region has the DNA TGTGCCAGCAGGTTCAATCAGCCCCAGCATTTT. The rearrangement uses TRBV2 and TRBJ1-5; D not certain. The germline V gene encodes CDR1 SNHLY and CDR2 FYNNEI. The CDR3 spans 11 residues. Deletions cut 6 bases from V and 3 bases from J, with 3 bases between.